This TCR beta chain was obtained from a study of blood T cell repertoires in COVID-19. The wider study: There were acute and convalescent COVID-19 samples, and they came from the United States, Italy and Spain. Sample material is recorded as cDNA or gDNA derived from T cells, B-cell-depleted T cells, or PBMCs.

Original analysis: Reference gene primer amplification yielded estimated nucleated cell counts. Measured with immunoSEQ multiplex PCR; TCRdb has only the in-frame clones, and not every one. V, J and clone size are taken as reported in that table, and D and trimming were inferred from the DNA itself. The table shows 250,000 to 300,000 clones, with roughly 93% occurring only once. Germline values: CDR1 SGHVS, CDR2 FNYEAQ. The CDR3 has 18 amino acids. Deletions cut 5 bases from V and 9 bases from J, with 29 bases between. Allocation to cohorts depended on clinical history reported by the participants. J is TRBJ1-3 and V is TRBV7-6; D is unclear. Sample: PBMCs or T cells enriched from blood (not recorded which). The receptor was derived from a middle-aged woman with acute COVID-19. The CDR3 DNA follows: TGTGCCAGCAGCCCATTAGCCGGAAGTATGGCGATCGACGGCACCATATATTTT. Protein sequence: CASSPLAGSMAIDGTIYF.